The rows below give T cell receptor beta chains drawn from one sample of a study of shared clonotypes between healthy human individuals. TCRdb's copy holds only in-frame clones and misses some; the assay was immunoSEQ multiplex PCR. The sample has tens of thousands of clones; under 65% are singletons. Material for sequencing was memory CD8+ T cells sorted from blood. These receptors all stem from a young man in good health. Both conserved end residues are trimmed from each CDR3. The D gene is left open where the match is weak.

D gene: NA; V gene: TRBV27; CDR3 protein: ASSSGLTEQY
D gene: NA; V gene: TRBV6-5; CDR3 protein: ASKGIGYEQY
D gene: NA; V gene: TRBV7-9; CDR3 protein: ASSLRSDTEAF
D gene: NA; V gene: TRBV7-9; CDR3 protein: ASSLDRNPYNEQF
D gene: NA; V gene: TRBV7-2; CDR3 protein: ASSSGTPKMGTEAF
D gene: NA; V gene: TRBV15; CDR3 protein: ATSRAGLSTDTQY
D gene: NA; V gene: TRBV4-3; CDR3 protein: ASSQGVALSYEQY
D gene: TRBD2; V gene: TRBV2; CDR3 protein: ASSETSSYEQY
D gene: TRBD2; V gene: TRBV28; CDR3 protein: ASSSEAGVYYNEQF
D gene: TRBD1; V gene: TRBV5-5; CDR3 protein: ASSTGTVSPPFSYEQY
D gene: TRBD1; V gene: TRBV28; CDR3 protein: ASSLWDRDSYNEQF
D gene: TRBD1; V gene: TRBV28; CDR3 protein: ASSSPGTGVQETQY
D gene: NA; V gene: TRBV10-3; CDR3 protein: AISESSGFGYT
D gene: NA; V gene: TRBV23-1; CDR3 protein: ASSRLAKNIQY
D gene: NA; V gene: TRBV27; CDR3 protein: ASSLFQGTSYEQY
D gene: TRBD1; V gene: TRBV7-9; CDR3 protein: ASSPRDRGENTEAF
D gene: TRBD1; V gene: TRBV28; CDR3 protein: ASSRRDRGLSNYGYT
D gene: TRBD2; V gene: TRBV7-9; CDR3 protein: ASSFPGTGLAGRTDTQY
D gene: NA; V gene: TRBV5-6; CDR3 protein: ASSLYFREDSRQETQY
D gene: NA; V gene: TRBV6-4; CDR3 protein: ASSDQEKSNQPQH
D gene: NA; V gene: TRBV7-9; CDR3 protein: ASSPRVTGELF
D gene: NA; V gene: TRBV6-5; CDR3 protein: ASRTGGINTIY
D gene: NA; V gene: TRBV7-9; CDR3 protein: ASSPPTARAYEQY
D gene: NA; V gene: TRBV7-9; CDR3 protein: ASSLDAGATYEQY
D gene: NA; V gene: TRBV25-1; CDR3 protein: ASSVQARETQY
D gene: NA; V gene: TRBV14; CDR3 protein: ASSQEGSGTTNEKLF
D gene: NA; V gene: TRBV6-6; CDR3 protein: ASSYSEGRWQPQH
D gene: TRBD1; V gene: TRBV6-5; CDR3 protein: ASSPDRVRNTIY
D gene: NA; V gene: TRBV7-6; CDR3 protein: ASSPRGSGAYEQY
D gene: TRBD1; V gene: TRBV2; CDR3 protein: ASKDRGFSLSNQPQH
D gene: NA; V gene: TRBV19; CDR3 protein: ASSKDSLKINYGYT
D gene: TRBD2; V gene: TRBV30; CDR3 protein: AWTSAGGPYEQY
D gene: NA; V gene: TRBV27; CDR3 protein: ASRPLGGLTYEQY
D gene: TRBD1; V gene: TRBV2; CDR3 protein: ASSSGTGCH
D gene: TRBD1; V gene: TRBV11-2; CDR3 protein: ASSASQGLLNQPQH
D gene: NA; V gene: TRBV6-5; CDR3 protein: ASIMAGNTEAF
D gene: NA; V gene: TRBV6-5; CDR3 protein: ASSLAVGLMF
D gene: NA; V gene: TRBV6-1; CDR3 protein: ASSEGSSADYEQY
D gene: NA; V gene: TRBV11-2; CDR3 protein: ASSLARGPGHRTDTQY
D gene: TRBD2; V gene: TRBV5-4; CDR3 protein: ASSLGAGGDETQY
D gene: TRBD1; V gene: TRBV6-1; CDR3 protein: ASSEVGGQGQETQY
D gene: NA; V gene: TRBV7-2; CDR3 protein: ASSLISTPEQY
D gene: NA; V gene: TRBV11-2; CDR3 protein: ASSLDPSLETQY
D gene: TRBD1; V gene: TRBV27; CDR3 protein: ASRPEQGAVEKLF
D gene: TRBD2; V gene: TRBV7-6; CDR3 protein: ASSLLVAGERSFYEQY
D gene: TRBD2; V gene: TRBV6-4; CDR3 protein: ASSDLAGVDTQY
D gene: TRBD2; V gene: TRBV6-5; CDR3 protein: ASSVGLAFPLEQY
D gene: NA; V gene: TRBV14; CDR3 protein: ASSQVGGRYEQY
D gene: NA; V gene: TRBV19; CDR3 protein: ASSIFSIGQPQH